This T cell receptor (beta chain) was sequenced in a study of blood T cell repertoires in COVID-19. Clones were read by immunoSEQ multiplex PCR, and TCRdb kept only the in-frame ones, dropping some. Of 110,000 to 150,000 clones in the sample, 80% were seen once. Per germline, CDR1 SGHRS and CDR2 YFSETQ. The CDR3 has 15 residues. The junction had 8 bases not matched to a gene; V was cut back by 6 bases and J by 2 bases. Sequencing used peripheral blood. The chain joins TRBV5-1 to TRBJ2-3; 8 positions agree with TRBD2. The clonotype comes from a woman aged 50 to 65 with acute or convalescent COVID-19. CDR3 coding DNA: TGCGCCAGCAATATAGGCGGGGGGAACACAGATACGCAGTATTTT. It encodes CASNIGGGNTDTQYF.